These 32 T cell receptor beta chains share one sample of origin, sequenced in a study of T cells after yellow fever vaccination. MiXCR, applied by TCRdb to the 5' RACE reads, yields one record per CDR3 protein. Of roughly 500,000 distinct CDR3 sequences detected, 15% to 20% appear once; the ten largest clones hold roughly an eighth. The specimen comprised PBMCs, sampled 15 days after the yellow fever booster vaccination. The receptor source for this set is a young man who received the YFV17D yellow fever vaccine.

Here the CDR3 DNA reads TGCGCCAGCAGCTTGGAGGGGGCGCCGAAGTTCTTC. Protein product: CASSLEGAPKFF. This chain links TRBV5-1 with TRBJ2-1; 7 bases map to TRBD1. The junction had 5 bases not matched to a gene; V was cut back by 0 bases and J by 14 bases. This CDR3 is 12 amino acids long. Per germline, CDR1 SGHRS and CDR2 YFSETQ.

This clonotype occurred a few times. The CDR3 protein is CSAQDFLSGPHTDTQYF. The DNA for the CDR3 is TGCAGTGCCCAGGACTTCCTGAGCGGCCCTCACACAGATACGCAGTATTTT. The V gene is TRBV20-1, the J gene TRBJ2-3; possibly TRBD2 for D (5 bases). V was cut by 6 bases and J by 2 bases, with 24 bases left in between. Germline V gene sequence: CDR1 DFQATT, CDR2 SNEGSKA (reference sequence). There are 17 residues in the CDR3.

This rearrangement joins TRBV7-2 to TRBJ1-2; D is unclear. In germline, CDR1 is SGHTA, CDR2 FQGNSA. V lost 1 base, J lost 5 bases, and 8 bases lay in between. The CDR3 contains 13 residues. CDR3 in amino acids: CASSLGLWYGYTF. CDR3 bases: TGTGCCAGCAGCTTAGGCTTGTGGTATGGCTACACCTTC. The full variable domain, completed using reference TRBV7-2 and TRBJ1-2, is GAGVSQSPSNKVTEKGKDVELRCDPISGHTALYWYRQSLGQGLEFLIYFQGNSAPDKSGLPSDRFSAERTGGSVSTLTIQRTQQEDSAVYLCASSLGLWYGYTFGSGTRLTVV.

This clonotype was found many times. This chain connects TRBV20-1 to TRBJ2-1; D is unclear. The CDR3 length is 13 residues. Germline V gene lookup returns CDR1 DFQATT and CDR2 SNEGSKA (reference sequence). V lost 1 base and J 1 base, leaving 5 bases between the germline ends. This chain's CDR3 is CSARGLSYNEQFF. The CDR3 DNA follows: TGCAGTGCTAGAGGCTTATCCTACAATGAGCAGTTCTTC.

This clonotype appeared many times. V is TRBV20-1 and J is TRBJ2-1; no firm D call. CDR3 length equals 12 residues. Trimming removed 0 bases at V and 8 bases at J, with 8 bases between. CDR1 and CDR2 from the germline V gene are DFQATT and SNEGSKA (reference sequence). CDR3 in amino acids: CSARDQGYEQFF. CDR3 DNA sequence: TGCAGTGCTAGAGATCAAGGCTATGAGCAGTTCTTC.

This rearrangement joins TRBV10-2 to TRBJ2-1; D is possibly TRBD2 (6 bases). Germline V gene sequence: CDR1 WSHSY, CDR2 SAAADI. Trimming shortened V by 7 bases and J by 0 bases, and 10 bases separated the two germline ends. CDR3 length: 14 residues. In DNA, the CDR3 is TGCGCCAGCACGGCCGGGAGCTCCTACAATGAGCAGTTCTTC. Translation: CASTAGSSYNEQFF.

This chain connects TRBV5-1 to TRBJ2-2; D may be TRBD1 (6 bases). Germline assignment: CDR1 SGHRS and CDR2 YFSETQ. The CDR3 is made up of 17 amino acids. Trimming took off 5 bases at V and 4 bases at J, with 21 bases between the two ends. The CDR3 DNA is TGCGCCAGCAGTCAGAGGGGTGCTGGGGGCCTCACCGGGGAGCTGTTTTTT. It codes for CASSQRGAGGLTGELFF.

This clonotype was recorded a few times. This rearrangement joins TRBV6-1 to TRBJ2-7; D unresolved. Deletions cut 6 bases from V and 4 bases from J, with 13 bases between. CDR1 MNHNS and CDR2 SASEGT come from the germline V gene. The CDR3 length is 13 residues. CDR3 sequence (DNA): TGTGCCAGCAGGAAACATGGGCAATACGAGCAGTACTTC. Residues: CASRKHGQYEQYF.

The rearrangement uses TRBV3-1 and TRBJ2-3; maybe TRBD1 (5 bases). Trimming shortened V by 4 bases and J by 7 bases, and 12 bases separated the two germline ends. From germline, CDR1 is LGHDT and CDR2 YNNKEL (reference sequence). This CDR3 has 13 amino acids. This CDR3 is CASSRQGVYTQYF. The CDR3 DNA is TGTGCCAGCAGCCGACAAGGGGTATATACGCAGTATTTT.

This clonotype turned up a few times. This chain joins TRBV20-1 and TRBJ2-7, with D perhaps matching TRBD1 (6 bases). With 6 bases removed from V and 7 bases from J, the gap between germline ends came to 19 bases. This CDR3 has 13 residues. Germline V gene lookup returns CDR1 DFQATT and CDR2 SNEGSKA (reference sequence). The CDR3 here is CSAPKSRGEEQYF. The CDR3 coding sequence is TGCAGTGCACCGAAGTCCAGGGGTGAGGAGCAGTACTTC.

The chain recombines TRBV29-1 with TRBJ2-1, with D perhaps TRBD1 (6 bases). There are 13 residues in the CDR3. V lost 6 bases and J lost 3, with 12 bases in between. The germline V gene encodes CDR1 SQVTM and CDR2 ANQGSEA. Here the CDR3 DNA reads TGCAGCGTGGGACAAAACTACTACAATGAGCAGTTCTTC. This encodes CSVGQNYYNEQFF.

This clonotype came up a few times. For the CDR3, the DNA is TGTGCCAGCAGCTTAGACCGACTACGCTCCTACAATGAGCAGTTCTTC. Translated, it gives CASSLDRLRSYNEQFF. The genes are TRBV11-2 and TRBJ2-1; D may be TRBD2 (5 bases). The V end was cut by 0 bases, the J end by 0 bases, with 9 bases between. CDR1 SGHAT and CDR2 FQNNGV come from the germline V gene. The CDR3 extends over 16 amino acids.

The chain's CDR3 is CASSQPGTAGELFF. DNA for the CDR3: TGTGCCAGCAGCCAGCCAGGGACAGCCGGGGAGCTGTTTTTT. The gene calls are TRBV5-4 and TRBJ2-2; 7 positions agree with TRBD1. Per the germline V gene, CDR1 is SGHNT and CDR2 is YYREEE (reference sequence). The V gene end was trimmed by 4 bases and the J gene end by 6 bases; junction bases not matched to a gene: 6. There are 14 residues in the CDR3.

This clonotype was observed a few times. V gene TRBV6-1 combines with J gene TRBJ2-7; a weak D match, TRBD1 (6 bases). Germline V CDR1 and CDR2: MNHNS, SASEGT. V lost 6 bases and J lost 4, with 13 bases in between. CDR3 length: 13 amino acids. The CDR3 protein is CASRTGHQYEQYF. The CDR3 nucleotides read TGTGCCAGCAGAACGGGACACCAATACGAGCAGTACTTC.

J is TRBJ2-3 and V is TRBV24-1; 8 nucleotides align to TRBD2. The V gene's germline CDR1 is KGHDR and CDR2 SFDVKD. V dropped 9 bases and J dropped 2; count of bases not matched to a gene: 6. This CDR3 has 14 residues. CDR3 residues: CATGIAGPTDTQYF. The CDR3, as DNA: TGTGCCACCGGGATAGCGGGACCCACAGATACGCAGTATTTT.

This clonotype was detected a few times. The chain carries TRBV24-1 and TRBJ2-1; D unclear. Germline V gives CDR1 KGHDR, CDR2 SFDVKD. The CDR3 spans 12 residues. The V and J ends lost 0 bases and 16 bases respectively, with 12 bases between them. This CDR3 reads CATSDLPSSYFF. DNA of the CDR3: TGTGCCACCAGTGATTTGCCTAGTTCATACTTCTTC.

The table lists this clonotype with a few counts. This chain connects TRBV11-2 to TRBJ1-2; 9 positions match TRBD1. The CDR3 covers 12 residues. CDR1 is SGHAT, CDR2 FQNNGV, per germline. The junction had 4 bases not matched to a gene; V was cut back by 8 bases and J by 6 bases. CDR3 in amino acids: CASRDRVDGYTF. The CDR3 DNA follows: TGTGCCAGCCGGGACAGGGTAGATGGCTACACCTTC.

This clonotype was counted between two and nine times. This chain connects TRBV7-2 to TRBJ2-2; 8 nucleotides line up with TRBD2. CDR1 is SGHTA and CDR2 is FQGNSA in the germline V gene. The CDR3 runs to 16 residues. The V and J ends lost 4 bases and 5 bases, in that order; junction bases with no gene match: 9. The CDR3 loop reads CASSYRAGALTGELFF. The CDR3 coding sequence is TGTGCCAGCAGCTACCGAGCGGGAGCTTTAACCGGGGAGCTGTTTTTT.

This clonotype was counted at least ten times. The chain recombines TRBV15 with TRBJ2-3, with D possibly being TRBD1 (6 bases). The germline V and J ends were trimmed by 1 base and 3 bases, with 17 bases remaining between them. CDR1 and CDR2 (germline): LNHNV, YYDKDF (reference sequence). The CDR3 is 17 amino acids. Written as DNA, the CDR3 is TGTGCCACCAGCAGAGGAGACCAGGGGTGGCCTACAGATACGCAGTATTTT. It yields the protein CATSRGDQGWPTDTQYF.

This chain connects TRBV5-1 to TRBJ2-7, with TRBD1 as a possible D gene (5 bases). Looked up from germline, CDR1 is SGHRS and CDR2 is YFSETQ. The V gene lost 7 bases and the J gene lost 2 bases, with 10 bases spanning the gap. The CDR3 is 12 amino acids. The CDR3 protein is CASGGQPYEQYF. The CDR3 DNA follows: TGCGCCAGCGGCGGACAACCCTACGAGCAGTACTTC.

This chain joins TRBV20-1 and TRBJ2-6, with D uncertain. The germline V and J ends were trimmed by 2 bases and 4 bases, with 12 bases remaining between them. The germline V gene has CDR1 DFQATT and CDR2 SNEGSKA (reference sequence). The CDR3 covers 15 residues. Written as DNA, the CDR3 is TGCAGTGCTAGACCCTCGGGCGCGGGGGCCAACGTCCTGACTTTC. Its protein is CSARPSGAGANVLTF.

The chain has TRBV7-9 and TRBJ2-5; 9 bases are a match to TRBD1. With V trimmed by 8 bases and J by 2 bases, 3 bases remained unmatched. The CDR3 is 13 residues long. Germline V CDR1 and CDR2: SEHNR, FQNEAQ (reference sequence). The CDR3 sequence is CASRDREQETQYF. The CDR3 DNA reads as TGTGCCAGCCGGGACAGGGAGCAAGAGACCCAGTACTTC.

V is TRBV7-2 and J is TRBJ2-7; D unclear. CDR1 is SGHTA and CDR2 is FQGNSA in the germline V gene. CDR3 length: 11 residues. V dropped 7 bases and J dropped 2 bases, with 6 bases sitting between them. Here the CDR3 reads CASTAAYEQYF. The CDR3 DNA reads TGTGCCAGCACAGCAGCCTACGAGCAGTACTTC.

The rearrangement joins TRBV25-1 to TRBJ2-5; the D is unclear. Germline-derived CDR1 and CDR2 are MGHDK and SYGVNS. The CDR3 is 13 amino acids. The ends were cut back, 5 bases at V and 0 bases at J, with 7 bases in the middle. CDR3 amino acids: CASSILDQETQYF. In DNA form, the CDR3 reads TGTGCCAGCAGTATACTTGACCAAGAGACCCAGTACTTC.

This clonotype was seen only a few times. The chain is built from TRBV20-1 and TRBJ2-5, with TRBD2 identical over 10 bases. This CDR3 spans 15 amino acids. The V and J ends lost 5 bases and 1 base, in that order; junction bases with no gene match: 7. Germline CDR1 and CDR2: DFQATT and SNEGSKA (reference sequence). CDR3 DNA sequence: TGCAGTGCTCCGAGGCGGACTAGCGGCCAAGAGACCCAGTACTTC. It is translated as CSAPRRTSGQETQYF.

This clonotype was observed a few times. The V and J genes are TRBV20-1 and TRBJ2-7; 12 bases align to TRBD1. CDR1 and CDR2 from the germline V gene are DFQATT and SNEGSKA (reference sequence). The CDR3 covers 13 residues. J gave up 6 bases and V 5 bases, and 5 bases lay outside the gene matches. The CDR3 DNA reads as TGCAGTGCTCCGGGACAGGGGGCGCGCGAGCAGTACTTC. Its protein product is CSAPGQGAREQYF.

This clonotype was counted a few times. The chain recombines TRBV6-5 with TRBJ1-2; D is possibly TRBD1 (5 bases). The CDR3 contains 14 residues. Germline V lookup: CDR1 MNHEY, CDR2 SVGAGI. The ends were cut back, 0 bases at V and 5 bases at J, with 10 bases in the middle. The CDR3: CASSYSDGGYGYTF. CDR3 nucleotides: TGTGCCAGCAGTTACTCGGACGGGGGGTATGGCTACACCTTC.

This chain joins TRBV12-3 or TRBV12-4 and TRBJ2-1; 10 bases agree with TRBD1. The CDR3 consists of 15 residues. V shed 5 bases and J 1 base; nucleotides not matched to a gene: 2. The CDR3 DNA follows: TGTGCCAGCAGTGGGGGACAGGGGTCCTACAATGAGCAGTTCTTC. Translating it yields CASSGGQGSYNEQFF.

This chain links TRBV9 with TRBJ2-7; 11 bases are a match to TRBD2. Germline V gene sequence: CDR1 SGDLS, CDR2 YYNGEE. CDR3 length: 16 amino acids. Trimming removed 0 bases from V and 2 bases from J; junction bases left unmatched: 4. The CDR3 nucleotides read TGTGCCAGCAGCGTAGGGGAGACTAGCGGGGCCTACGAGCAGTACTTC. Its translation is CASSVGETSGAYEQYF. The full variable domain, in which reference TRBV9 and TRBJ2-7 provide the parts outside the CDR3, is DSGVTQTPKHLITATGQRVTLRCSPRSGDLSVYWYQQSLDQGLQFLIQYYNGEERAKGNILERFSAQQFPDLHSELNLSSLELGDSALYFCASSVGETSGAYEQYFGPGTRLTVT.

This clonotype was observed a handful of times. CDR3 loop: CASSPQGGMNTEAFF. The DNA for the CDR3 is TGTGCCAGCAGTCCACAGGGGGGGATGAACACTGAAGCTTTCTTT. The gene calls are TRBV2 and TRBJ1-1; TRBD1 aligns across 8 bases. The germline CDR1 and CDR2 sequences are SNHLY and FYNNEI. V was pared by 5 bases and J by 0 bases, with 5 bases of the junction left unmatched. The CDR3 spans 15 residues.

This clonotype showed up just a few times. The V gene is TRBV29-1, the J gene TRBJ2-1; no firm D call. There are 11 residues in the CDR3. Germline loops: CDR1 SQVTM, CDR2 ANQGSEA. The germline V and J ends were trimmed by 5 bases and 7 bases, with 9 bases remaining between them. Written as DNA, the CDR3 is TGCAGCGTTCATGAGTATAATGAGCAGTTCTTC. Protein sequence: CSVHEYNEQFF.

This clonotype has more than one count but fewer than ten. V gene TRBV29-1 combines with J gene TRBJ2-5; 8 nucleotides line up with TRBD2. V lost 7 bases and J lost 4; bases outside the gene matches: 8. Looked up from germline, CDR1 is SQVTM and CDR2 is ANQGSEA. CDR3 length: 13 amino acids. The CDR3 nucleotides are TGCAGCGGGGGTATGAGCGGGAGAGAGACCCAGTACTTC. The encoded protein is CSGGMSGRETQYF.